This T cell receptor beta chain was obtained from a study of cytomegalovirus exposure and HLA in healthy donors. The study's findings and limits: V- and J-gene trimming in TCR beta was tied to a missense DCLRE1C variant by an analysis performed later.

V gave up 3 bases and J gave up 6 bases; unmatched junction bases: 5. CDR1 MGHDK and CDR2 SYGVNS come from the germline V gene. This CDR3 contains 16 residues. Each donor's status was that of a healthy bone marrow donor. Primers: 60 Vbeta forward and 13 Jbeta reverse. Profiling relied on immunoSEQ multiplex PCR, and the TCRdb table lists in-frame clones only, not all of them. The data show 110,000 to 150,000 clones, with approximately 70% seen just once and roughly 2% held by the top ten. As to this clone: The antigen remains unidentified.

The chain links TRBV25-1 to TRBJ2-3, with 14 bases matching TRBD2. Sequencing was carried out using PBMCs. The clonotype originates from a woman in her sixties or seventies in good health and CMV-seropositive. As DNA, the CDR3 is TGTGCCAGCAGTGACGGGACTAGCGGGAGATACGATACGCAGTATTTT. This gives the protein CASSDGTSGRYDTQYF.